What follows are 7 T cell receptor beta chains derived from one specimen sequenced in a study of blood T cells in healthy people across ages. For the second PCR, which ran for roughly 6 to 12 cycles, a sample-barcoded 5' primer and a J-beta primer mix were used. TCRdb used MiXCR to reprocess the 5' RACE reads, holding one entry per CDR3 protein. This table holds over 1,500,000 distinct CDR3 sequences, 35% to 50% found once. What was sequenced was blood. The receptors shown here come from a human donor in good health.

The genes are TRBV7-2 and TRBJ1-4; D is unresolved. Germline values: CDR1 SGHTA, CDR2 FQGNSA. V lost 5 bases to trimming and J lost 12 bases, with 19 bases between them. The CDR3 is 14 amino acids. Here the CDR3 reads CASSEHGTVRELFF. In DNA, the CDR3 is TGTGCCAGCAGCGAACACGGTACTGTCCGGGAACTGTTTTTT.

The V gene is TRBV13, the J gene TRBJ1-2, with D unresolved. Germline V gene sequence: CDR1 PRHDT, CDR2 FYEKMQ (reference sequence). CDR3 length equals 16 residues. The germline V and J ends were trimmed by 5 bases and 4 bases, with 20 bases remaining between them. CDR3 sequence reads: CASSQDLRSATYGYTF. CDR3 DNA: TGTGCCAGCAGCCAGGACTTACGATCAGCTACCTATGGCTACACCTTC.

This clonotype was picked up one time. The gene calls are TRBV2 and TRBJ1-4, with D uncertain. This CDR3 spans 13 amino acids. Germline V CDR1 and CDR2: SNHLY, FYNNEI. Trimming left V 11 bases short and J 5 bases short, with 15 bases between. The CDR3 coding sequence is TGTGCCTTCCGACCGGCCCTAAATGAAAAACTGTTTTTT. Protein sequence: CAFRPALNEKLFF. Filled out from reference TRBV2 and TRBJ1-4, the complete variable domain reads EPEVTQTPSHQVTQMGQEVILRCVPISNHLYFYWYRQILGQKVEFLVSFYNNEISEKSEIFDDQFSVERPDGSNFTLKIRSTKLEDSAMYFCAFRPALNEKLFFGSGTQLSVL.

This clonotype was counted a single time. The genes are TRBV15 and TRBJ2-4, with 7 bases fitting TRBD1. V lost 1 base to trimming and J lost 0 bases; unmatched junction nucleotides: 9. Germline V gives CDR1 LNHNV, CDR2 YYDKDF (reference sequence). The CDR3 extends over 18 amino acids. The CDR3 reads CATSRVNRGLQAKNIQYF. Here the CDR3 DNA reads TGTGCCACCAGCAGAGTAAACAGGGGTTTACAAGCCAAAAACATTCAGTACTTC.

The chain joins TRBV5-6 to TRBJ2-3, with TRBD2 identical over 10 bases. Germline CDR1 SGHDT, CDR2 YYEEEE. Trimming at V came to 3 bases and at J to 0 bases, leaving 4 bases not matched to a gene. The CDR3 length is 16 residues. CDR3 protein: CASSSGLAPSTDTQYF. CDR3 in DNA: TGTGCCAGCAGCTCGGGACTAGCGCCTAGCACAGATACGCAGTATTTT.

This clonotype has just a few counts. The rearrangement joins TRBV6-2 or TRBV6-3 to TRBJ1-2; no firm D call. Germline CDR1 and CDR2: MNHEY and SVGEGT. V shed 5 bases and J shed 8 bases, with 12 bases lying between them. This CDR3 comprises 12 residues. The CDR3, as DNA: TGTGCCAGCAGTCCTCAGACGGGCGGCTACACCTTC. Protein sequence: CASSPQTGGYTF.

V is TRBV6-5 and J is TRBJ2-1; a possible D gene is TRBD2 (6 bases). Germline V gene lookup returns CDR1 MNHEY and CDR2 SVGAGI. The CDR3 sequence is 13 residues long. V was pared by 7 bases and J by 6 bases, with 13 bases between. CDR3 sequence reads: CASTIGGVNEQFF. The DNA of the CDR3 is TGTGCCAGCACCATCGGAGGGGTCAATGAGCAGTTCTTC.